What follows are 24 T cell receptor beta chains derived from one specimen sequenced in a study of glioma-infiltrating T cells. TCR alpha and beta CDR3 regions were amplified from RNA using iRepertoire nested multiplex PCR. TCRdb re-called the multiplex PCR reads with MiXCR, one entry per CDR3 protein. The table includes fewer than 200,000 distinct CDR3 sequences, approximately 30% detected once. The sequencing sample was made of glioma tissue, nonneoplastic brain tissue, or PBMCs (not recorded which). The receptors stem from a human donor with low-grade glioma or glioblastoma, undergoing nonglioma brain surgery, or in good health (not recorded which).

Turning to this clonotype: Its ends do not fully match the called genes, so a read error is possible. This chain links TRBV28 with TRBJ1-1; TRBD1 agrees at 7 bases. The CDR3 is 15 amino acids. Germline CDR1 MDHEN, CDR2 SYDVKM. DNA of the CDR3: TGTGCCAGCAGATCATTTCAGGGGGGGGCCACTCAAGCTTTCTTT. Its translation is CASRSFQGGATQAFF.

V and J are TRBV6-1 and TRBJ1-2, with D hard to call. The CDR3 covers 15 residues. Trimming stripped 5 bases from V and 2 bases from J, with 15 bases between. The V gene's germline CDR1 is MNHNS and CDR2 SASEGT. The CDR3 sequence: CASSLERSLNYGYTF. The CDR3, as DNA: TGTGCCAGCAGTTTGGAGAGGTCCCTCAACTATGGCTACACCTTC.

The chain carries TRBV12-3 or TRBV12-4 and TRBJ2-5; TRBD2 is a possible D gene (7 bases). The CDR3 sequence is 14 residues long. The CDR3 sequence: CVSSLGGAGETQYF. CDR3 nucleotides: TGTGTTAGCAGTTTAGGGGGGGCCGGTGAGACCCAGTACTTC.

Of note for this clonotype: Sequence at one end of the junction differs from germline and may be a read error. The V gene is TRBV19, the J gene TRBJ1-5; D possibly corresponds to TRBD1 (6 bases). This CDR3 region has 16 residues. Germline V gene sequence: CDR1 LNHDA, CDR2 SQIVND (reference sequence). The CDR3 DNA reads as TGTGCCAGTAACAAAGACAGGACACCTAGCAATCAGCCCCGGCATTTT. Amino acid sequence: CASNKDRTPSNQPRHF.

This clonotype was counted ten times or more. This chain connects TRBV18 to TRBJ1-2; the D is unclear. Germline lookup yields CDR1 KGHSH and CDR2 LQKENI. CDR3 length equals 13 residues. Trimming took 3 bases from V and 4 from J, leaving 9 bases between them. CDR3 loop: CASSPGVSYGYTF. The CDR3 bases are TGTGCCAGCTCACCTGGTGTCAGCTATGGCTACACCTTC.

This rearrangement joins TRBV29-1 to TRBJ2-5; D not resolved. The CDR3 sequence is 15 residues long. Germline CDR1 is SQVTM and CDR2 is ANQGSEA. Between the trimmed V and J ends, which lost 4 bases and 3 bases, there was a span of 18 bases. This CDR3 is CSVGGNGLEEETQYF. The CDR3 DNA reads as TGCAGCGTTGGCGGAAACGGGTTGGAAGAAGAGACCCAGTACTTC.

This clonotype was detected ten times or more. The chain employs TRBV20-1 and TRBJ2-2; D is uncertain. This CDR3 is built from 16 residues. Germline CDR1 reads DFQATT; CDR2 reads SNEGSKA (reference sequence). The V gene lost 1 base and the J gene lost 0 bases, with 12 bases spanning the gap. CDR3: CSARAPIPANTGELFF. CDR3 nucleotide sequence: TGCAGTGCTAGAGCCCCTATCCCTGCGAACACCGGGGAGCTGTTTTTT.

This clonotype has at least ten counts. The rearrangement joins TRBV4-1 to TRBJ2-6, with 12 positions matching TRBD2. Trimming took 2 bases from V and 3 from J; bases not matched to a gene: 5. Per germline, CDR1 MGHRA and CDR2 YSYEKL. The CDR3 runs 18 residues. The CDR3 protein is CASSQTTSGSGGANVLTF. CDR3 nucleotides: TGCGCCAGCAGCCAAACGACTAGCGGGAGTGGTGGGGCCAACGTCCTGACTTTC.

In this sample, this clonotype turned up many times. V gene TRBV27 combines with J gene TRBJ2-3, with 8 bases lining up with TRBD1. The CDR3 runs 14 residues. V shed 8 bases, J shed 1 base, and the junction held 5 bases outside the gene matches. Germline V gene lookup returns CDR1 MNHEY and CDR2 SMNVEV (reference sequence). CDR3 protein: CASGDRGGTDTQYF. The DNA of the CDR3 is TGTGCCAGCGGAGACAGGGGAGGCACAGATACGCAGTATTTT.

As concerns this clonotype: This clone may be a read error of a much larger clone one base away. The rearrangement links TRBV27 to TRBJ2-7; D not certain. This CDR3 comprises 13 residues. Germline-derived CDR1 and CDR2 are MNHEY and SMNVEV (reference sequence). The CDR3, as DNA: TGTGCCAGCAGCCTGGACCTTTGGTACGATCAGTACTTC. Translation: CASSLDLWYDQYF.

This clonotype occurred many times. The rearrangement uses TRBV4-3 and TRBJ1-1; D unresolved. V lost 0 bases and J 1 base, leaving 9 bases between the germline ends. The germline V gene encodes CDR1 LGHNA and CDR2 YSLEER. The CDR3 consists of 15 residues. CDR3 bases: TGCGCCAGCAGCCAAGACCGACAAAAGAACACTGAAGCTTTCTTT. It translates to CASSQDRQKNTEAFF.

This clonotype was detected ten times or more. V usage is TRBV11-2 and J usage is TRBJ2-7; D gene ambiguous. The germline gives CDR1 SGHAT, CDR2 FQNNGV. The CDR3 runs to 15 residues. V shed 2 bases and J shed 5 bases, with 16 bases lying between them. The CDR3 region is CASSLTSRTTNEQYF. CDR3 bases: TGTGCCAGCAGCTTAACCAGCAGAACAACGAACGAGCAGTACTTC.

This chain joins TRBV12-3 or TRBV12-4 and TRBJ2-7; unclear D gene. Deletions cut 8 bases from V and 0 bases from J, with 8 bases between. The CDR3 is made up of 12 amino acids. CDR3 sequence reads: CASSIRSYEQYF. Written as DNA, the CDR3 is TGTGCCAGCTCCATTCGCTCCTACGAGCAGTACTTC.

This clonotype was recorded many times. The rearrangement joins TRBV28 to TRBJ1-1; D remains unclear. Germline V gene sequence: CDR1 MDHEN, CDR2 SYDVKM. This CDR3 is 15 amino acids long. Trimming cost V 5 bases and J 3 bases, with 16 bases left between them. As DNA, the CDR3 is TGTGCCAGCAGTCTCTTGACTCCGAGTCACACTGAAGCTTTCTTT. This translates into CASSLLTPSHTEAFF.

The chain recombines TRBV12-3 or TRBV12-4 with TRBJ2-3, with 11 bases aligning to TRBD2. V lost 5 bases, J lost 6 bases, and 7 bases stayed unmatched. This CDR3 is 15 amino acids long. CDR3 sequence (DNA): TGTGCCAGCAGTCTTAGCGGGAGGGCCTTCGATACGCAGTATTTT. Encoded protein: CASSLSGRAFDTQYF.

A remark on this clonotype: This could be a read error, since a much larger clone is one nucleotide away. The genes are TRBV7-9 and TRBJ2-5, with TRBD1 matching 7 bases. This CDR3 has 14 residues. CDR1 is SEHNR and CDR2 is FQNEAQ in the germline V gene (reference sequence). The CDR3, as DNA: TGTGCCAGCAGCTTAGAAGGGGGCCAAGAGGCCCAGTACTTC. Translated, it gives CASSLEGGQEAQYF.

About this clonotype: Germline is not matched at one junction end, which may reflect a read error. V usage is TRBV6-5 and J usage is TRBJ2-2; D possibly corresponds to TRBD2 (6 bases). The CDR3 extends over 15 amino acids. From germline, CDR1 is MNHEY and CDR2 SVGAGI. DNA for the CDR3: TGTGCCAGCAGTTTACGGGGGTCGAACGCCGGGGAGCTGTTTTTT. This encodes CASSLRGSNAGELFF.

A word on this clonotype: Since a much larger clone is just one base distant, this may be a read error. The rearrangement joins TRBV7-2 to TRBJ1-2; D is perhaps TRBD1 (5 bases). Trimming cost V 5 bases and J 2 bases, with 15 bases left between them. Germline CDR1 SGHTA, CDR2 FQGNSA. CDR3 size: 15 residues. The CDR3 loop is CASSNWGGYNYGYTF. In DNA form, the CDR3 reads TGTGCCAGCAGCAATTGGGGGGGGTACAACTATGGCTACACCTTC.

This chain connects TRBV4-1 to TRBJ2-7, with 7 bases that match TRBD2. CDR3 size: 14 residues. V gave up 8 bases and J gave up 1 base; unmatched junction bases: 8. The V gene's germline CDR1 is MGHRA and CDR2 YSYEKL. The CDR3 reads CASGGGERSYEQYF. CDR3 DNA sequence: TGCGCCAGCGGCGGGGGAGAGCGATCCTACGAGCAGTACTTC.

V and J are TRBV12-3 or TRBV12-4 and TRBJ2-5; D is unclear. The length of the CDR3 is 14 residues. V lost 2 bases and J 3 bases, leaving 10 bases between the germline ends. The CDR3 sequence: CASSLSATKETQYF. The CDR3 DNA follows: TGTGCCAGCAGTTTATCGGCTACTAAAGAGACCCAGTACTTC.

The genes are TRBV10-3 and TRBJ2-7, with TRBD2 matching 15 bases. Unmatched junction bases numbered 11, after V lost 0 bases and J lost 2 bases. Germline V gives CDR1 ENHRY, CDR2 SYGVKD. The CDR3 spans 20 residues. CDR3 DNA sequence: TGTGCCATCAGTGAGTCGATAGGACTAGCGGGAGGGCAAGGACCCTACGAGCAGTACTTC. Residues: CAISESIGLAGGQGPYEQYF.

In the case of this clonotype: Just one base apart from a much larger clone, this may be a read error. CDR3 region: CASSLPRHCEQYF. CDR3 sequence (DNA): TGTGCCAGCAGTTTACCCAGACACTGCGAGCAGTACTTC. This chain links TRBV27 with TRBJ2-7; D is unclear. The length of the CDR3 is 13 residues. Germline V gene data show CDR1 as MNHEY and CDR2 as SMNVEV (reference sequence). Trimming stripped 2 bases from V and 6 bases from J, with 11 bases between.

This clonotype was seen many times. This rearrangement joins TRBV6-1 to TRBJ2-5; no clear D. CDR3 size: 15 residues. Germline V gene lookup returns CDR1 MNHNS and CDR2 SASEGT. Between the trimmed V and J ends, which lost 0 bases and 6 bases, there was a span of 14 bases. For the CDR3, the DNA is TGTGCCAGCAGTGAAGCGCTTCTAGTCGGGCAGACCCAGTACTTC. It translates to CASSEALLVGQTQYF.

Ten or more counts support this clonotype. V usage is TRBV6-2 or TRBV6-3 and J usage is TRBJ2-1; the D is unclear. The CDR3 has 15 residues. Trimming stripped 6 bases from V and 0 bases from J, with 12 bases between. CDR1 is MNHEY and CDR2 is SVGEGT in the germline V gene. CDR3 sequence: CASRPLWDSYNEQFF. The CDR3 region has the DNA TGTGCCAGCAGACCCCTGTGGGACTCCTACAATGAGCAGTTCTTC.